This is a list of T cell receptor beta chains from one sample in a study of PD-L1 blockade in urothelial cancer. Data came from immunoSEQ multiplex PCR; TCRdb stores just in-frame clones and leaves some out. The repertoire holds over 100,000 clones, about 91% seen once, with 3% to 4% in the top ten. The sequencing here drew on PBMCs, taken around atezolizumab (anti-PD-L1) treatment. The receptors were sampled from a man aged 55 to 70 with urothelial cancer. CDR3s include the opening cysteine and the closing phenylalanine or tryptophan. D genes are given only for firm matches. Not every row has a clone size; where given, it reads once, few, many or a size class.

cdr3_nt: TGTGCCAGCAGCTTTCGGCGGACAGCAAGTACAGACACTGAAGCTTTCTTT; cdr3_aa: CASSFRRTASTDTEAFF; v_call: TRBV7-2; j_call: TRBJ1-1; d_call: .; clone_size: .
cdr3_nt: TGTGCCAGCAGCCTAATGGGGGACTCAGAGACCCAGTACTTC; cdr3_aa: CASSLMGDSETQYF; v_call: TRBV7-3; j_call: TRBJ2-5; d_call: .; clone_size: .
cdr3_nt: TGTGCCCAAATTCTAGACGGATTC; cdr3_aa: CAQILDGF; v_call: TRBV18; j_call: TRBJ1-2; d_call: .; clone_size: .
cdr3_nt: TGTGCCAGCAGTTTAAGCGGAAGGGTATCTGACCGGTATGAAAAACTGTTTTTT; cdr3_aa: CASSLSGRVSDRYEKLFF; v_call: TRBV27; j_call: TRBJ1-4; d_call: .; clone_size: .
cdr3_nt: TGCGCCAGCAGTGACCCCAGTCGGGAAGGGGGCGCACCCCTCCACTTT; cdr3_aa: CASSDPSREGGAPLHF; v_call: TRBV10-2; j_call: TRBJ1-6; d_call: TRBD1; clone_size: .
cdr3_nt: TGTGCCAGCAGTTCCACAGGGAATCAGCCCCAGCATTTT; cdr3_aa: CASSSTGNQPQHF; v_call: TRBV28; j_call: TRBJ1-5; d_call: .; clone_size: .
cdr3_nt: TGTGCCAGCAGCCCGGGATACGAGCAGTACTTC; cdr3_aa: CASSPGYEQYF; v_call: TRBV7-2; j_call: TRBJ2-7; d_call: .; clone_size: .
cdr3_nt: TGTGCCAGCAGCACAGGGACAGGGTATAATGAAAAACTGTTTTTT; cdr3_aa: CASSTGTGYNEKLFF; v_call: TRBV5-4; j_call: TRBJ1-4; d_call: TRBD1; clone_size: .
cdr3_nt: TGTGCCAGCAGCTTAGCCGGAGGCTATAATTCACCCCTCCACTTT; cdr3_aa: CASSLAGGYNSPLHF; v_call: TRBV7-9; j_call: TRBJ1-6; d_call: .; clone_size: .
cdr3_nt: TGTGCCAGCAGAATAGGACAGGGAAATGGCTACACCTTC; cdr3_aa: CASRIGQGNGYTF; v_call: TRBV6-5; j_call: TRBJ1-2; d_call: TRBD1; clone_size: .
cdr3_nt: TGTGCCAGCAGCCCGGACAGAAACACAGATACGCAGTATTTT; cdr3_aa: CASSPDRNTDTQYF; v_call: TRBV9; j_call: TRBJ2-3; d_call: .; clone_size: .
cdr3_nt: TGTGCCAGCAATAGCTTAAACAATGAGCAGTTCTTC; cdr3_aa: CASNSLNNEQFF; v_call: TRBV19; j_call: TRBJ2-1; d_call: .; clone_size: .
cdr3_nt: TGTGCTAGCAGCCCCCTCCCGGGGACAGGGACTGAAAAACTGTTTTTT; cdr3_aa: CASSPLPGTGTEKLFF; v_call: TRBV7-7; j_call: TRBJ1-4; d_call: TRBD1; clone_size: .
cdr3_nt: TGTGCCAGCAGCTTTCAGGAAGACAATGAGCAGTTCTTC; cdr3_aa: CASSFQEDNEQFF; v_call: TRBV11-1; j_call: TRBJ2-1; d_call: .; clone_size: .
cdr3_nt: TGCGCCAGCAGCTTTTTGGGCCGCACAGATACGCAGTATTTT; cdr3_aa: CASSFLGRTDTQYF; v_call: TRBV5-1; j_call: TRBJ2-3; d_call: .; clone_size: .
cdr3_nt: TGTGCCAGCAGCCGAGAGTACTCCTACGAGCAGTACTTC; cdr3_aa: CASSREYSYEQYF; v_call: TRBV2; j_call: TRBJ2-7; d_call: .; clone_size: .
cdr3_nt: TGTGCCAGCAGTGAACCGACTAGCGGCCCCTACAATGAGCAGTTCTTC; cdr3_aa: CASSEPTSGPYNEQFF; v_call: TRBV2; j_call: TRBJ2-1; d_call: TRBD2; clone_size: .
cdr3_nt: TGTGCCAGCAGCTTGGACAGGGCAGAGACCCAGTACTTC; cdr3_aa: CASSLDRAETQYF; v_call: TRBV5-4; j_call: TRBJ2-5; d_call: .; clone_size: .
cdr3_nt: TGTGCCAGCAGCTTAGCCCAGGGGGCACAAAACATTCAGTACTTC; cdr3_aa: CASSLAQGAQNIQYF; v_call: TRBV7-2; j_call: TRBJ2-4; d_call: TRBD1; clone_size: .
cdr3_nt: TGCGCCAGCAGCTTGGTGGCAGGGAATAATGAAAAACTGTTTTTT; cdr3_aa: CASSLVAGNNEKLFF; v_call: TRBV5-1; j_call: TRBJ1-4; d_call: .; clone_size: .
cdr3_nt: TGTGCCAGCAGTCGGGAAGATACGCAGTATTTT; cdr3_aa: CASSREDTQYF; v_call: TRBV5-4; j_call: TRBJ2-3; d_call: .; clone_size: once
cdr3_nt: TGTGCCAGCTCACCAAACAGGGTGAGCACTAATGAAAAACTGTTTTTT; cdr3_aa: CASSPNRVSTNEKLFF; v_call: TRBV18; j_call: TRBJ1-4; d_call: .; clone_size: .
cdr3_nt: TGTGCCAGCAGCTTAGGACAGGGCTCCTACAATGAGCAGTTCTTC; cdr3_aa: CASSLGQGSYNEQFF; v_call: TRBV7-2; j_call: TRBJ2-1; d_call: TRBD1; clone_size: .
cdr3_nt: TGTGCCAGCAGCTTCAGCGGCAGCACAGATACGCAGTATTTT; cdr3_aa: CASSFSGSTDTQYF; v_call: TRBV7-2; j_call: TRBJ2-3; d_call: .; clone_size: .
cdr3_nt: TGTGCCAGCAGCCACCGGACTAGCGGGTTAACCTCCTACGAGCAGTACTTC; cdr3_aa: CASSHRTSGLTSYEQYF; v_call: TRBV5-5; j_call: TRBJ2-7; d_call: TRBD2; clone_size: .
cdr3_nt: TGTGCCAGCAGCGTCGGACTAGCGGGAGTCGAGCAGTACTTC; cdr3_aa: CASSVGLAGVEQYF; v_call: TRBV5-8; j_call: TRBJ2-7; d_call: TRBD2; clone_size: .
cdr3_nt: TGTGCCAGCAGCTTCGGCTTCCGGGACAGGGGTAACGAGCAGTACTTC; cdr3_aa: CASSFGFRDRGNEQYF; v_call: TRBV7-9; j_call: TRBJ2-7; d_call: TRBD1; clone_size: .
cdr3_nt: TGTGCCATCACCCCGGGTCCGCATAATTCACCCCTCCACTTT; cdr3_aa: CAITPGPHNSPLHF; v_call: TRBV10-3; j_call: TRBJ1-6; d_call: .; clone_size: .
cdr3_nt: TGCAGCGCAGACAGGTCTAGCACAGATACGCAGTATTTT; cdr3_aa: CSADRSSTDTQYF; v_call: TRBV29-1; j_call: TRBJ2-3; d_call: .; clone_size: .
cdr3_nt: TGTGCCAGCACTCTGGGGGGAGGTCCAGGCTACGAGCAGTACTTC; cdr3_aa: CASTLGGGPGYEQYF; v_call: TRBV6-5; j_call: TRBJ2-7; d_call: .; clone_size: .
cdr3_nt: TGCGCCAGCAGCTGGGGACTAGCGGATGACAATGAGCAGTTCTTC; cdr3_aa: CASSWGLADDNEQFF; v_call: TRBV5-1; j_call: TRBJ2-1; d_call: TRBD2; clone_size: .
cdr3_nt: TGTGCCAGCAGCCAAGATGGGGCAGGGGGGCAGCCCCAGCATTTT; cdr3_aa: CASSQDGAGGQPQHF; v_call: TRBV4-2; j_call: TRBJ1-5; d_call: TRBD1; clone_size: .
cdr3_nt: TGTGCCAGGACGGGAAGAGAGGACGAGCAGTACTTC; cdr3_aa: CARTGREDEQYF; v_call: TRBV19; j_call: TRBJ2-7; d_call: .; clone_size: few
cdr3_nt: TGTGCCAGCAGCACCACAGGGGGGGATGAGCAGTTCTTC; cdr3_aa: CASSTTGGDEQFF; v_call: TRBV14; j_call: TRBJ2-1; d_call: .; clone_size: .
cdr3_nt: TGTGCCAGCACCGGACAGGACTATGGCTACACCTTC; cdr3_aa: CASTGQDYGYTF; v_call: TRBV6-1; j_call: TRBJ1-2; d_call: TRBD1; clone_size: once
cdr3_nt: TGTGCCAGCAGTTTATGGGGCAGGGGATCAACTGGGGCCAACGTCCTGACTTTC; cdr3_aa: CASSLWGRGSTGANVLTF; v_call: TRBV28; j_call: TRBJ2-6; d_call: .; clone_size: .